This TCR beta chain came from a study of technical replicates of blood from several donors. TCRdb's table, derived via immunoSEQ multiplex PCR, lists solely in-frame clones and lacks some. The sample comprises 70,000 or so clones, roughly 88% of which are singletons, and less than 5% rests with the top ten. This CDR3 contains 14 residues. The ends were cut back, 5 bases at V and 5 bases at J, with 15 bases in the middle. Germline V gives CDR1 SEHNR, CDR2 FQNEAQ (reference sequence). The sample comprised PBMCs. The sequence derives from a human donor in good health. Some clones in this sample may be carry-over from other donors' samples. The rearrangement links TRBV7-9 to TRBJ2-5; D uncertain. CDR3 sequence (DNA): TGTGCCAGCAGCCCATCCTCCCCCGGGGAGACCCAGTACTTC. Its translation: CASSPSSPGETQYF.